This entry lists 7 T cell receptor beta chains sequenced from one sample in a study of T-cell reconstitution after alpha-beta-depleted transplantation in children. Unique molecular identifiers tagged the TCRbeta library. TCRdb independently ran MiXCR on the PCR reads; one entry per CDR3 protein. The sample gives around 960,000 distinct CDR3 sequences, about 31% of which show up once; over 25% is in the top ten. Sequencing was performed on PBMCs, mostly from graft donor cells, taken 360 days after TCRalphabeta/CD19-depleted stem cell transplant. Receptors originate from a boy younger than two who had a stem cell transplant for SCID, so the T cells may come from the graft donor.

V is TRBV7-2 and J is TRBJ1-3; tentative D call: TRBD1 (5 bases). Germline V gene sequence: CDR1 SGHTA, CDR2 FQGNSA. This CDR3 has 14 residues. V lost 3 bases, J lost 9 bases, and 15 bases lay in between. CDR3 sequence reads: CASSFLEIRGTIYF. CDR3 DNA: TGTGCCAGCAGCTTCCTGGAAATTAGGGGCACCATATATTTT.

The gene calls are TRBV7-9 and TRBJ2-1; TRBD2 agrees at 9 bases. The CDR3 length is 16 residues. V gave up 5 bases and J gave up 2 bases; unmatched junction bases: 7. Germline V lookup: CDR1 SEHNR, CDR2 FQNEAQ (reference sequence). In DNA form, the CDR3 reads TGTGCCAGCAGCCCCTACTCTAGCGGGGCCTACAATGAGCAGTTCTTC. It specifies CASSPYSSGAYNEQFF.

This chain joins TRBV15 and TRBJ2-3; D uncertain. This CDR3 is 13 amino acids long. Trimming took off 1 base at V and 10 bases at J, with 12 bases between the two ends. Germline lookup yields CDR1 LNHNV and CDR2 YYDKDF (reference sequence). The CDR3 DNA is TGTGCCACCAGCAGAGTCTTTCAGAGTTCGCAGTATTTT. Protein: CATSRVFQSSQYF.

This chain uses TRBV5-1 with TRBJ2-3, with a weak D call TRBD2 (6 bases). The CDR3 covers 16 residues. V was trimmed by 4 bases and J by 1 base, leaving 16 bases between them. Germline values: CDR1 SGHRS, CDR2 YFSETQ. CDR3 sequence reads: CASSPLSGLRTDTQYF. CDR3 sequence (DNA): TGCGCCAGCAGCCCCTTAAGCGGGCTACGCACAGATACGCAGTATTTT.

This clonotype turned up a few times. This rearrangement joins TRBV20-1 to TRBJ2-5; the D is unclear. Germline V gives CDR1 DFQATT, CDR2 SNEGSKA (reference sequence). Trimming removed 1 base at V and 4 bases at J, with 7 bases between. The CDR3 runs to 12 residues. CDR3 coding DNA: TGCAGTGCTAGAGTGTCATTAGAGACCCAGTACTTC. Translation gives CSARVSLETQYF.

This clonotype was detected only a few times. The rearrangement joins TRBV10-3 to TRBJ2-2; 10 bases match TRBD2. Germline V CDR1 and CDR2: ENHRY, SYGVKD. V shed 7 bases, J shed 3 bases, and the junction held 2 bases outside the gene matches. The CDR3 is 14 amino acids. The DNA of the CDR3 is TGTGCCATCAACCTAGCGGGGGACACCGGGGAGCTGTTTTTT. This gives the protein CAINLAGDTGELFF.

This rearrangement joins TRBV10-3 to TRBJ2-3; 7 bases map to TRBD2. Germline CDR1 reads ENHRY; CDR2 reads SYGVKD. J lost 1 base, V lost 0 bases, and 7 bases had no gene match. The CDR3 has 17 residues. CDR3 sequence: CAISESAKSGGTDTQYF. In DNA, the CDR3 is TGTGCCATCAGTGAGTCTGCGAAGAGCGGGGGCACAGATACGCAGTATTTT.